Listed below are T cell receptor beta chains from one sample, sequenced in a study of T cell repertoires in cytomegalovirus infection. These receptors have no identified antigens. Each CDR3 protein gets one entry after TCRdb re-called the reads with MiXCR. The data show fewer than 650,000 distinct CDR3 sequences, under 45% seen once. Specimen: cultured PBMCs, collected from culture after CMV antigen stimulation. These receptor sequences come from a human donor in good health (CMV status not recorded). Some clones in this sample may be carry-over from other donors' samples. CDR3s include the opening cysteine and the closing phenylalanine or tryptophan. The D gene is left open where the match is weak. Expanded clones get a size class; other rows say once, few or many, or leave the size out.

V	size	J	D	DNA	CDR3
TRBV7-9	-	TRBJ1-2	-	TGTGCCAGCAGCTTAAGTCAAAACGGAGGCTACACCTTC	CASSLSQNGGYTF
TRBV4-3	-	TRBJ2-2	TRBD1	TGCGCCAGCAGCCACAGGGGGCGAAGGGAGCTGTTTTTT	CASSHRGRRELFF
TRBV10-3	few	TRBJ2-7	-	TGTGCCATCAGTGAGTCGCCCTTGTACGAGCAGTACTTC	CAISESPLYEQYF
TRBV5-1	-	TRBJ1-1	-	TGCGCCAGCAGCTTGGGGTGGGGATCCACTGAAGCTTTCTTT	CASSLGWGSTEAFF
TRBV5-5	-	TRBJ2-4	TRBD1	TGTGCCAGCAGCCCCCGGGACAGGGAGAAAAACATTCAGTACTTC	CASSPRDREKNIQYF
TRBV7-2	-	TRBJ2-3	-	TGTGCCAGCAGCTCCAGGGTAGGCACAGATACGCAGTATTTT	CASSSRVGTDTQYF
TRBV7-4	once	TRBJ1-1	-	TGTGCCAGCAGTCGAGTTGAAGCTTTCTTT	CASSRVEAFF
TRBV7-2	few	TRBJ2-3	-	TGTGCCAGCAGCACCCGCGGGTATAGCACAGATACGCAGTATTTT	CASSTRGYSTDTQYF
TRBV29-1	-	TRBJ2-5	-	TGCAGCTACCACCGGGGGCTTCTCTCAGAGACCCAGTACTTC	CSYHRGLLSETQYF
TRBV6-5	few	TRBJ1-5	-	TGTGCCAGCAGTTACACCTACAGTCAGCCCCAGCATTTT	CASSYTYSQPQHF
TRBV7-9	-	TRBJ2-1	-	TGTGCCAGCACCGGGGAGGACTTAACCTACAATGAGCAGTTCTTC	CASTGEDLTYNEQFF
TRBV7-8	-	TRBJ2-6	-	TGTGCCAGCAGCTCTACGAGGAGGCAGGGTGGTGGGGCCAACGTCCTGACTTTC	CASSSTRRQGGGANVLTF
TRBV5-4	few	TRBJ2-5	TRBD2	TGTGCCAGCAGCTTGGTAGCTAGCGGACAAGAGACCCAGTACTTC	CASSLVASGQETQYF
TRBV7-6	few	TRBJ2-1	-	TGTGCCAGCAGCTTATGGCGGGATGATGATTCTAAGCAGTTCTTC	CASSLWRDDDSKQFF
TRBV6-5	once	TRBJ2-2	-	TGTGCCAGCAGTTACAAGGGATGGGGGGTCGGGGAGCTGTTTTTT	CASSYKGWGVGELFF
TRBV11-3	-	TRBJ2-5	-	TGTGCCAGCAGCATGGACCAAGCAGCGGCCCAGTACTTC	CASSMDQAAAQYF
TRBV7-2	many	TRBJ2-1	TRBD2	TGTGCCAGCAGCTCACGGGGGACTAGATTCCCCAACGAGTCCTACAATGAGCAGTTCTTC	CASSSRGTRFPNESYNEQFF
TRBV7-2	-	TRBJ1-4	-	TGTGCCAGCAGTCCCTCCCCTAACGAAAAACTGTTTTTT	CASSPSPNEKLFF
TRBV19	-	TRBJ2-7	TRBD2	TGTGCCAGTTCCGCCGGACTAGCGGACTCCTACGAGCAGTACTTC	CASSAGLADSYEQYF
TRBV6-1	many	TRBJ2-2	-	TGTGCCAGCAGTGAATTTACACAGGTGGCCGGGGAGCTGTTTTTT	CASSEFTQVAGELFF
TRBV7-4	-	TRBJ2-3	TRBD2	TGTGCCAGCAGCTTTGCGGGGGGGCAAGATACGCAGTATTTT	CASSFAGGQDTQYF
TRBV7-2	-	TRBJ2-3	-	TGTGCCAGCAGCTTAAATAGGGCAGATACGCAGTATTTT	CASSLNRADTQYF
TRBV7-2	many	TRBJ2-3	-	TGTGCCAGCAGCCCAGGAAATTGGGTAGATACGCAGTATTTT	CASSPGNWVDTQYF
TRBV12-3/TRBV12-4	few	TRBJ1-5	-	TGTGCCAGCACCACCGGGGCACGCAATCAGCCCCAGCATTTT	CASTTGARNQPQHF
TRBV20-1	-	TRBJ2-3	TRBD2	TGCAGTGCCCACGAGGCGGGAGCCACAGATACGCAGTATTTT	CSAHEAGATDTQYF
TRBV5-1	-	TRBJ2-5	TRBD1	TGCGCCAGCAGCTTTGCCGGGACAGGAGGAGAGACCCAGTACTTC	CASSFAGTGGETQYF
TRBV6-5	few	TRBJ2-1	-	TGTGCCAGCAGTGAAGGATACAATGAGCAGTTCTTC	CASSEGYNEQFF